This TCR beta chain was recorded in a study of OX40 agonist ivuxolimab in advanced cancers. The wider study: The diagnoses of dose-escalation patients were hepatocellular carcinoma, melanoma, renal cell or head and neck cancer. Partial response was recorded in three patients: one hepatocellular carcinoma and two cutaneous melanoma cases.

The data were produced by immunoSEQ multiplex PCR, yet TCRdb's version contains in-frame clones alone and is incomplete. The sample records fewer than 85,000 clones, nearly 90% being singletons. The germline gives CDR1 MNHNS, CDR2 SASEGT. The V gene end was trimmed by 5 bases and the J gene end by 4 bases; junction bases not matched to a gene: 5. CDR3 length: 15 amino acids. This chain joins TRBV6-1 and TRBJ2-1; 10 bases match TRBD2. Sequenced here: CD4+ or CD8+ T cells sorted from blood, sampled in a trial of the OX40 agonist ivuxolimab. The origin of this receptor is an adult with an advanced solid tumor such as melanoma, head and neck, liver or kidney cancer. CDR3 in amino acids: CASSLAGVGYNEQFF. In DNA, the CDR3 is TGTGCCAGCAGTCTAGCGGGAGTGGGATACAATGAGCAGTTCTTC.